Below, 20 T cell receptor beta chains from the same sample are listed, as sequenced in a study of CD8+CD57+ T cells in acquired aplastic anemia. All patients picked for sequencing had shown, by flow cytometry, an expansion of CD8+CD57+ cells. Genomic DNA was employed as the template in profiling TCR beta VDJ and CDR3. Each CDR3 protein is one row after TCRdb ran MiXCR on the reads. The sample lists more than 150,000 distinct CDR3 sequences, around 50% occurring once. Sequenced material: sorted CD4+, CD8+, or CD8+CD57+ T cells (not recorded which) from PBMCs. The receptor source for this set is a human donor with aplastic anemia.

With respect to this clonotype: One end of the junction fails to match germline, which may point to a read error. The genes are TRBV10-3 and TRBJ2-7; a weak D match, TRBD2 (6 bases). CDR3 size: 12 residues. Germline V gene sequence: CDR1 ENHRY, CDR2 SYGVKD. The CDR3 coding sequence is TGTGCCATCAGGGGGGACTCCAACGAGCAGTACTTC. Its translation: CAIRGDSNEQYF.

There are many counts of this clonotype. The V and J genes are TRBV7-2 and TRBJ1-2; no clear D gene. Germline CDR1 and CDR2: SGHTA and FQGNSA. Between the trimmed V and J ends, which lost 5 bases and 1 base, there was a span of 8 bases. The CDR3 totals 13 residues. The DNA for the CDR3 is TGTGCCAGCAGCATACAGAATAACTATGGCTACACCTTC. Translated: CASSIQNNYGYTF.

This sequence joins TRBV2 and TRBJ1-6; unclear D gene. Germline V gene lookup returns CDR1 SNHLY and CDR2 FYNNEI. The CDR3 has 14 amino acids. V was pared by 6 bases and J by 0 bases, with 6 bases between. In DNA form, the CDR3 reads TGTGCCAGCAGATCTAGCTCCTATAATTCACCCCTCCACTTT. Protein sequence: CASRSSSYNSPLHF.

CDR3 sequence (DNA): TGTGCCAGCAGCCCTTTGGGGGGAGAGCAAGAGACCCAGTACTTC. Protein sequence: CASSPLGGEQETQYF. This chain connects TRBV7-9 to TRBJ2-5, with D possibly TRBD2 on 6 matching bases. This CDR3 has 15 amino acids. V was trimmed by 5 bases and J by 2 bases, leaving 15 bases between them. CDR1 SEHNR and CDR2 FQNEAQ come from the germline V gene (reference sequence).

This clonotype was seen many times. The chain joins TRBV6-1 to TRBJ1-2; D uncertain. Germline values: CDR1 MNHNS, CDR2 SASEGT. Deletions cut 6 bases from V and 5 bases from J, with 7 bases between. The CDR3 is 11 amino acids. CDR3 residues: CASRKGYGYTF. The CDR3 DNA sequence: TGTGCCAGCAGGAAGGGTTATGGCTACACCTTC.

J is TRBJ2-7 and V is TRBV13, with a possible D match to TRBD2 (6 bases). The V end lost 9 bases, the J end lost 2 bases, and 8 bases lay between the germline ends. Per the germline V gene, CDR1 is PRHDT and CDR2 is FYEKMQ (reference sequence). CDR3 size: 11 residues. The chain's CDR3 is CASGGTYEQYF. The CDR3 DNA reads TGTGCCAGTGGGGGGACCTACGAGCAGTACTTC.

This chain's CDR3 is CSVEARDRGKLQGSYEQYF. The CDR3 nucleotides read TGCAGCGTTGAGGCAAGGGACAGGGGGAAACTACAGGGCTCCTACGAGCAGTACTTC. The chain employs TRBV29-1 and TRBJ2-7; TRBD1 matches at 11 bases. Germline CDR1 and CDR2: SQVTM and ANQGSEA. The J segment lost 0 bases and the V segment lost 3 bases, leaving 16 bases of the junction unmatched. The CDR3 sequence is 19 residues long.

V is TRBV6-1 and J is TRBJ1-2, with 7 nucleotides matching TRBD1. Germline V lookup: CDR1 MNHNS, CDR2 SASEGT. Trimming took 7 bases from V and 8 from J; bases not matched to a gene: 13. The CDR3 length is 14 residues. The CDR3 nucleotides are TGTGCCAGCATCCTTGACAGGGCGCTTGAGGGCTACACCTTC. Translation: CASILDRALEGYTF.

J is TRBJ2-1 and V is TRBV24-1, with D possibly matching TRBD1 (6 bases). CDR3 length equals 14 residues. Germline V gene data show CDR1 as KGHDR and CDR2 as SFDVKD. The CDR3 coding sequence is TGTGCGATCTTAGGGACACCTAACTACAATGAGCAGTTCTTC. Its protein is CAILGTPNYNEQFF.

The rearrangement links TRBV9 to TRBJ2-1; TRBD2 aligns across 8 bases. The junction had 2 bases not matched to a gene; V was cut back by 4 bases and J by 8 bases. Germline CDR1 is SGDLS and CDR2 is YYNGEE. This CDR3 region has 12 residues. CDR3 in DNA: TGTGCCAGCAGCCCTAGCGGGTATGAGCAGTTCTTC. This gives the protein CASSPSGYEQFF.

In its sample, this clonotype was seen many times. The genes are TRBV5-1 and TRBJ1-1; 9 nucleotides align to TRBD1. The V gene end was trimmed by 3 bases and the J gene end by 2 bases; junction bases not matched to a gene: 2. The CDR3 contains 14 residues. Germline V CDR1 and CDR2: SGHRS, YFSETQ. The DNA of the CDR3 is TGCGCCAGCAGCTGGGGACAGGGAAACACTGAAGCTTTCTTT. The encoded protein is CASSWGQGNTEAFF.

At least ten counts were recorded for this clonotype. The chain carries TRBV7-3 and TRBJ2-4; weak D call: TRBD1 (6 bases). Germline CDR1 SGHTA, CDR2 FQGTGA. The CDR3 contains 16 residues. With 1 base removed from V and 0 bases from J, the gap between germline ends came to 10 bases. The CDR3 bases are TGTGCCAGCAGCTTAAACCCAGGGGTAGCCAAAAACATTCAGTACTTC. Its translation: CASSLNPGVAKNIQYF.

This clonotype was seen just once. The chain couples TRBV5-1 to TRBJ2-7; TRBD1 matches at 8 bases. Germline V CDR1 and CDR2: SGHRS, YFSETQ. The V segment lost 3 bases and the J segment 2 bases; nucleotides outside the gene matches: 4. This CDR3 has 14 amino acids. The CDR3 DNA follows: TGCGCCAGCAGCTCGGACAGGGCCGCCTACGAGCAGTACTTC. This codes for CASSSDRAAYEQYF.

The sample holds a few counts of this clonotype. The rearrangement joins TRBV28 to TRBJ1-3; possibly TRBD1 for D (6 bases). Deletions cut 6 bases from V and 1 base from J, with 13 bases between. CDR3 size: 15 residues. Germline V gene data show CDR1 as MDHEN and CDR2 as SYDVKM. The CDR3 DNA reads as TGTGCCAGCAGAGGGGGGGGACTATCTGGAAACACCATATATTTT. It encodes CASRGGGLSGNTIYF.

This chain joins TRBV18 and TRBJ1-6, with D unclear. The V end was cut by 2 bases, the J end by 8 bases, with 7 bases between. The V gene's germline CDR1 is KGHSH and CDR2 LQKENI. This CDR3 is 13 amino acids long. The CDR3 coding sequence is TGTGCCAGCTCACCATCTAAGGATTCACCCCTCCACTTT. It specifies CASSPSKDSPLHF. Drawing the rest from reference TRBV18 and TRBJ1-6, the complete variable domain is NAGVMQNPRHLVRRRGQEARLRCSPMKGHSHVYWYRQLPEEGLKFMVYLQKENIIDESGMPKERFSAEFPKEGPSILRIQQVVRGDSAAYFCASSPSKDSPLHFGNGTRLTVT.

This chain connects TRBV2 to TRBJ1-2; no clear D. The germline V gene has CDR1 SNHLY and CDR2 FYNNEI. The CDR3 is made up of 12 amino acids. Trimming removed 8 bases at V and 4 bases at J, with 11 bases between. CDR3 sequence (DNA): TGTGCCAGCGCTGACATAATCTATGGCTACACCTTC. Translating gives CASADIIYGYTF.

This clonotype came up many times. The rearrangement joins TRBV7-3 to TRBJ2-2; tentative D call: TRBD1 (6 bases). Trimming pared 6 bases from V and 7 bases from J, leaving 9 bases between. Germline V lookup: CDR1 SGHTA, CDR2 FQGTGA. This CDR3 has 12 residues. As DNA, the CDR3 is TGTGCCAGCAGGGGGGCGGGCGGGGAGCTGTTTTTT. Its protein is CASRGAGGELFF. Supplemented by reference TRBV7-3 and TRBJ2-2, the full variable domain reads GAGVSQTPSNKVTEKGKYVELRCDPISGHTALYWYRQSLGQGPEFLIYFQGTGAADDSGLPNDRFFAVRPEGSVSTLKIQRTERGDSAVYLCASRGAGGELFFGEGSRLTVL.

The chain combines TRBV19 with TRBJ2-1; D is uncertain. Germline-derived CDR1 and CDR2 are LNHDA and SQIVND (reference sequence). This CDR3 has 12 residues. Between the trimmed V and J ends, which lost 5 bases and 10 bases, there was a span of 12 bases. The CDR3 reads CASSVRVTEQFF. As DNA, the CDR3 is TGTGCCAGTAGTGTAAGGGTTACCGAGCAGTTCTTC.

This clonotype was picked up many times. This chain joins TRBV6-5 and TRBJ2-7, with 9 bases matching TRBD1. The V gene end was trimmed by 2 bases and the J gene end by 3 bases; junction bases not matched to a gene: 2. This CDR3 region has 14 residues. Germline CDR1 reads MNHEY; CDR2 reads SVGAGI. In DNA form, the CDR3 reads TGTGCCAGCAGTTACGCGGGACAGGGCTACGAGCAGTACTTC. It translates to CASSYAGQGYEQYF.

The sample holds a few counts of this clonotype. The chain employs TRBV15 and TRBJ2-1, with a weak D call TRBD2 (7 bases). Germline V gives CDR1 LNHNV, CDR2 YYDKDF (reference sequence). The CDR3 loop spans 17 amino acids. V lost 3 bases, J lost 6 bases, and 21 bases lay in between. This CDR3 is CATSSVVPGGPGNEQFF. CDR3 nucleotide sequence: TGTGCCACCAGCAGTGTAGTCCCCGGGGGGCCCGGCAATGAGCAGTTCTTC.